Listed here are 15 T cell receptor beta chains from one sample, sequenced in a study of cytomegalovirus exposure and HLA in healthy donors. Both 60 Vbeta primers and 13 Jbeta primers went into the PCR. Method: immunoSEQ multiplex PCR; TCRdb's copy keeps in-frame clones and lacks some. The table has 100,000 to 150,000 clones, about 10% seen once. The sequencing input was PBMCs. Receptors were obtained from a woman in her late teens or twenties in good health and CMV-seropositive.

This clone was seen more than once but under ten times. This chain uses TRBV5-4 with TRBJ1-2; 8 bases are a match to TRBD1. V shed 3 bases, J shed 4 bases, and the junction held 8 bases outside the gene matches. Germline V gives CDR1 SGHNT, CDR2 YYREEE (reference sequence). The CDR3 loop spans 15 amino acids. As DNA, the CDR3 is TGTGCCAGCAGCTCACAGGGGGTCGGAATCTATGGCTACACCTTC. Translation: CASSSQGVGIYGYTF.

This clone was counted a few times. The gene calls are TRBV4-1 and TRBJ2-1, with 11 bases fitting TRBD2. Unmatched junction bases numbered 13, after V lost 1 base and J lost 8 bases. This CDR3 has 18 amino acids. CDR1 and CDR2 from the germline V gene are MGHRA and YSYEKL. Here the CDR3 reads CASSQGVLELAGVHEQFF. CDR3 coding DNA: TGCGCCAGCAGCCAAGGTGTTCTAGAACTAGCGGGAGTACATGAGCAGTTCTTC.

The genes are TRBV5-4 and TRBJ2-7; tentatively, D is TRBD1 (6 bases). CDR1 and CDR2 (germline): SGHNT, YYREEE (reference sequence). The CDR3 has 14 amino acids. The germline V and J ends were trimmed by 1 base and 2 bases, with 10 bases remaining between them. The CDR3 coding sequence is TGTGCCAGCAGCTTGCCGGACAGAGCCTACGAGCAGTACTTC. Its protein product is CASSLPDRAYEQYF.

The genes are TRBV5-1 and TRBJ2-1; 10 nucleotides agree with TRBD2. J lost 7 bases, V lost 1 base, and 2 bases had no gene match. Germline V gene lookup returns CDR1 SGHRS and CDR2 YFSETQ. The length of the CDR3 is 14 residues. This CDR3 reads CASSLSSGRNEQFF. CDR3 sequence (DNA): TGCGCCAGCAGCTTGTCTAGCGGGAGAAATGAGCAGTTCTTC. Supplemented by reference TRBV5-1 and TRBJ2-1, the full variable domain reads KAGVTQTPRYLIKTRGQQVTLSCSPISGHRSVSWYQQTPGQGLQFLFEYFSETQRNKGNFPGRFSGRQFSNSRSEMNVSTLELGDSALYLCASSLSSGRNEQFFGPGTRLTVL.

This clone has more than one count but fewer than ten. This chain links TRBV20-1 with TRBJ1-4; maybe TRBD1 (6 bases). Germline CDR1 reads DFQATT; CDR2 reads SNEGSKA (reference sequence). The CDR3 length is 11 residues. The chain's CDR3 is CTGQFNEKLFF. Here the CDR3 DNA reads TGCACCGGACAGTTTAATGAAAAACTGTTTTTT.

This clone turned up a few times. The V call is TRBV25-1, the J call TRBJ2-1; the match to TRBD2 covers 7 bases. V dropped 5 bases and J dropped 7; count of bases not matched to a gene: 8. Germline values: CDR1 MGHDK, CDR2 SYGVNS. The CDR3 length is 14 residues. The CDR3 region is CASSRAGASNEQFF. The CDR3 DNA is TGTGCCAGCAGTCGGGCGGGAGCCTCGAATGAGCAGTTCTTC.

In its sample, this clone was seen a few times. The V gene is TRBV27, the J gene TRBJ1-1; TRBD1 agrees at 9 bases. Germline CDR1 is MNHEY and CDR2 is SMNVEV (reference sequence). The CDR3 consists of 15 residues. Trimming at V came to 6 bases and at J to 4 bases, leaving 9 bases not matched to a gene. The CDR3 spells CASRINRGPITEAFF. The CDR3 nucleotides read TGTGCCAGCAGGATTAACAGGGGGCCGATCACTGAAGCTTTCTTT.

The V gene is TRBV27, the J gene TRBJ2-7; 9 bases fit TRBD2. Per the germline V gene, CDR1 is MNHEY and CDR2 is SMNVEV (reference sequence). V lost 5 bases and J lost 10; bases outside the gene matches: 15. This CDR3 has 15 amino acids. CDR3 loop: CASSTTGIAGVGQYF. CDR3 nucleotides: TGTGCCAGCAGTACGACCGGAATAGCGGGAGTGGGTCAGTACTTC.

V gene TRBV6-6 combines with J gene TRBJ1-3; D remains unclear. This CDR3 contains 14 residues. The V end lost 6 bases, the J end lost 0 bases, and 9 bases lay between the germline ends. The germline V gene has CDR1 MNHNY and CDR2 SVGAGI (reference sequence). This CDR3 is CASSHKVSGNTIYF. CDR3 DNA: TGTGCCAGCAGCCACAAAGTCTCTGGAAACACCATATATTTT.

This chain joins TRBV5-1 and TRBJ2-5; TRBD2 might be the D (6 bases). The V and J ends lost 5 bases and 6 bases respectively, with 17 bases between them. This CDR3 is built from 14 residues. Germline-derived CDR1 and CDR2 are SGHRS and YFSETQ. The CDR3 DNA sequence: TGCGCCAGCAGAGACCCAAGCGGGTTACAGACCCAGTACTTC. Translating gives CASRDPSGLQTQYF.

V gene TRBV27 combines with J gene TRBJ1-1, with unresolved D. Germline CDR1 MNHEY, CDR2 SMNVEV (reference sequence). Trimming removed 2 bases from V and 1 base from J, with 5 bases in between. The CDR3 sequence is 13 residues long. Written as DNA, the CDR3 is TGTGCCAGCAGTTTAGGGCAGAACACTGAAGCTTTCTTT. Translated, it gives CASSLGQNTEAFF.

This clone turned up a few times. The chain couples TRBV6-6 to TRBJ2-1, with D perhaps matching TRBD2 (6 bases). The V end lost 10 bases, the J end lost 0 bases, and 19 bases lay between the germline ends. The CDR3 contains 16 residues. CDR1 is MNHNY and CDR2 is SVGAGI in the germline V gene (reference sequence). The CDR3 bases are TGTGCCACCGTAGGAGATAGCGGATCCTCCTACAATGAGCAGTTCTTC. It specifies CATVGDSGSSYNEQFF.

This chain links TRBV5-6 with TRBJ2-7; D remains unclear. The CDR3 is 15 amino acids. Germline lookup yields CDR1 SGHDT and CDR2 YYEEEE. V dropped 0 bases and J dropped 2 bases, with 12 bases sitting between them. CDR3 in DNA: TGTGCCAGCAGCTTGGTGGCAGGAAAAGCCTACGAGCAGTACTTC. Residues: CASSLVAGKAYEQYF.

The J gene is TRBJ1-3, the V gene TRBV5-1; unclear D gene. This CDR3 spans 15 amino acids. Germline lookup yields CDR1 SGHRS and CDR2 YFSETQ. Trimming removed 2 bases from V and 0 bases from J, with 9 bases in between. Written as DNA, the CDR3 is TGCGCCAGCAGCTTAGAGGCTCACTCTGGAAACACCATATATTTT. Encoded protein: CASSLEAHSGNTIYF.

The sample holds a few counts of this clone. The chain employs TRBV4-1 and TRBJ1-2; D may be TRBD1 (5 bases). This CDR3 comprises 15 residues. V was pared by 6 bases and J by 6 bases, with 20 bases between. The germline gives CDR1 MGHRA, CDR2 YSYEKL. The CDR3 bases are TGCGCCAGCAGTCCGGGCTGGTCGGGGACTGATGGCTACACCTTC. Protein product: CASSPGWSGTDGYTF.